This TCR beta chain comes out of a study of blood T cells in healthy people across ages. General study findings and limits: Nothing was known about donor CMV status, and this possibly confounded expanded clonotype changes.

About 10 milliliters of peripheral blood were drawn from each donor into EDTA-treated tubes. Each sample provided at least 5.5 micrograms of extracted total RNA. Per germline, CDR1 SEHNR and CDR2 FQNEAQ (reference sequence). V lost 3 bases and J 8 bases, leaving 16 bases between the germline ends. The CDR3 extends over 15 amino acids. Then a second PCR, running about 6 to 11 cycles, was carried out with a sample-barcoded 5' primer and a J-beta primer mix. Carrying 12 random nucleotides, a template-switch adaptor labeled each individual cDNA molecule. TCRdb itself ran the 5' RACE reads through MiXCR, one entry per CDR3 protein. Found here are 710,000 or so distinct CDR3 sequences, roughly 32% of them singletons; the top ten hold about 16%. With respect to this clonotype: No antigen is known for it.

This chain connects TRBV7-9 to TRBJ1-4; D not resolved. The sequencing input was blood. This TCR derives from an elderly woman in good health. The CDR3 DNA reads TGTGCCAGCAGCTTTAGGTTACCGGCGGAAGAAAAACTGTTTTTT. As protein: CASSFRLPAEEKLFF.